This section outlines one T cell receptor beta chain sequence together with its context. With V trimmed by 2 bases and J by 2 bases, 9 bases remained unmatched. The CDR3 runs 18 residues. CDR1 is SGHTA, CDR2 FQGNSA, per germline. This sample was taken from a study of Ad26.COV2.S vaccination and SARS-CoV-2 variants. Sample treatment: around 19 received Ad26.COV2.S at low or high dose, single or two shots; several received placebo; per-sample allocation not given. Sampling took place 63 days after the first vaccine or placebo injection. TCRdb's copy holds only in-frame clones and misses some; the assay was immunoSEQ multiplex PCR. The table has hundreds of thousands of clones, 70% to 90% seen once.

The V gene is TRBV7-2, the J gene TRBJ2-6; 7 bases agree with TRBD1. The receptor's source is a person between 18 and 60 years old who received the Ad26.COV2.S COVID-19 vaccine or a placebo. The sequences come from peripheral blood, collected in a trial of Ad26.COV2.S vaccine versus placebo. The CDR3 DNA follows: TGTGCCAGCAGCTTACCGGGACAGAGCTATCCTGGGGCCAACGTCCTGACTTTC. Protein product: CASSLPGQSYPGANVLTF.